The T cell receptor beta chain described here comes from a study of cytomegalovirus exposure and HLA in healthy donors. Germline values: CDR1 MNHEY, CDR2 SVGAGI. The CDR3 has 14 residues. V lost 6 bases and J lost 1, with 10 bases in between. Concerning this clone itself: As yet, its antigen is unknown.

Use of 60 Vbeta and 13 Jbeta primers characterized the PCR. Only in-frame clones appear in the TCRdb table, and some are missing; sequencing was by immunoSEQ multiplex PCR. The data show about 94,000 clones, roughly 80% seen once. Study-wide results and limits: The authors reported that TCR beta sequences could predict HLA-A and HLA-B alleles. These predictions were accurate for most subjects in the first cohort. Later on, a genetic analysis was performed. It linked a missense variant in DCLRE1C with V- and J-gene trimming of TCR beta. According to an earlier analysis, most TCR beta V segments yielded productive rearrangements about 87% or about 30% of the time. Most TCRs appeared rarely, but some public TCRs recurred in many donors.

The V and J genes are TRBV6-5 and TRBJ2-1; D unresolved. Sequenced input: PBMCs. The receptor's source is a human donor in good health. The CDR3 nucleotides read TGTGCCAGCAGCTCCTTTTTGTCCTACAATGAGCAGTTCTTC. Protein: CASSSFLSYNEQFF.